The present T cell receptor (beta chain) was sequenced within a study of patients and donors after allogeneic stem cell transplantation. This clonotype was seen more than once but under ten times. CDR1 is SGHAT, CDR2 FQNNGV, per germline. The CDR3 extends over 12 amino acids. Trimming removed 3 bases at V and 8 bases at J, with 8 bases between. TCRdb reprocessed the RT-PCR reads with MiXCR, giving one entry per CDR3 protein. The sample yields approximately 99,000 distinct CDR3 sequences, around 36% seen once. The sequencing sample was made of blood, either unsorted or a sorted T cell fraction (not recorded which). This chain links TRBV11-2 with TRBJ1-3; no clear D. The source is a human donor who was either an allogeneic HSCT recipient or a stem cell or donor lymphocyte infusion donor (not recorded which). It is not recorded whose cells these are; they may come from a transplant donor. The CDR3 spells CASSLHGDTIYF. CDR3 coding DNA: TGTGCCAGCAGCTTGCACGGGGACACCATATATTTT.